Presented here are 26 T cell receptor beta chains from one specimen sequenced in a study of shared clonotypes between healthy human individuals. TCRdb keeps only in-frame clones here, not all; method: immunoSEQ multiplex PCR. The sample has roughly 300,000 clones, less than 75% seen once; the top ten hold around 9.3%. The material sequenced was memory CD4+ T cells sorted from blood. Documented subset: CD45RA-negative fraction. These receptor sequences come from a man aged 25 to 40 in good health.

The chain couples TRBV28 to TRBJ1-4; D gene ambiguous. This CDR3 region has 12 residues. Germline V lookup: CDR1 MDHEN, CDR2 SYDVKM. V dropped 6 bases and J dropped 7 bases, with 9 bases sitting between them. The CDR3 bases are TGTGCCAGCAGCCCCCCCCGTGAAAAACTGTTTTTT. Translation: CASSPPREKLFF.

The chain has TRBV7-3 and TRBJ1-2, with TRBD1 matching over 10 bases. The V and J ends lost 6 bases and 8 bases, in that order; junction bases with no gene match: 9. The germline gives CDR1 SGHTA, CDR2 FQGTGA. The CDR3 loop spans 14 amino acids. CDR3 coding DNA: TGTGCCAGCAGACCTGACAGGGGGCTCGGAGGCTACACCTTC. This sequence encodes CASRPDRGLGGYTF.

This sequence joins TRBV7-8 and TRBJ2-3; 8 positions match TRBD1. Germline V CDR1 and CDR2: SGHVS, FQNEAQ. Trimming took 5 bases from V and 3 from J; bases not matched to a gene: 7. The CDR3 is 15 residues long. CDR3 sequence: CASSPSRGRTDTQYF. The CDR3, as DNA: TGTGCCAGCAGCCCTTCCAGGGGGCGAACAGATACGCAGTATTTT.

This clone has ten or more counts. This chain joins TRBV5-6 and TRBJ2-7; D possibly uses TRBD1 or TRBD2 (5 bases each). Germline V gene lookup returns CDR1 SGHDT and CDR2 YYEEEE. Trimming removed 0 bases at V and 2 bases at J, with 12 bases between. The CDR3 has 15 residues. CDR3 sequence: CASSLVRGPPYEQYF. In nucleotides, the CDR3 is TGTGCCAGCAGCTTGGTTCGGGGACCACCCTACGAGCAGTACTTC.

This clone was observed a few times. The chain links TRBV5-1 to TRBJ2-3; unclear D gene. The CDR3 length is 14 residues. The germline gives CDR1 SGHRS, CDR2 YFSETQ. Between the trimmed V and J ends, which lost 5 bases and 0 bases, there was a span of 10 bases. CDR3 loop: CASRARSSTDTQYF. As DNA, the CDR3 is TGCGCCAGCAGAGCACGAAGTAGCACAGATACGCAGTATTTT.

Only one count was recorded for this clone. V usage is TRBV18 and J usage is TRBJ2-1, with a tentative D call TRBD1 (5 bases). CDR3 size: 11 residues. Looked up from germline, CDR1 is KGHSH and CDR2 is LQKENI. The germline V and J ends were trimmed by 3 bases and 13 bases, with 10 bases remaining between them. This CDR3 reads CASSPLGRQFF. CDR3 in DNA: TGTGCCAGCTCACCTTTGGGGCGACAGTTCTTC.

This clone was found a few times. CDR3 DNA: TGTGCCAGCAGTTACCAGATATTGAACACTGAAGCTTTCTTT. Its protein product is CASSYQILNTEAFF. V is TRBV6-5 and J is TRBJ1-1; D remains ambiguous. Per the germline V gene, CDR1 is MNHEY and CDR2 is SVGAGI. V lost 2 bases and J lost 0, with 7 bases in between. The CDR3 loop spans 14 amino acids.

The V gene is TRBV9, the J gene TRBJ1-1; 7 bases map to TRBD1. CDR1 is SGDLS, CDR2 YYNGEE, per germline. The V and J ends lost 0 bases and 1 base, in that order; junction bases with no gene match: 3. The CDR3 length is 15 residues. The CDR3 bases are TGTGCCAGCAGCGTAGGGGGACAGCCGAACACTGAAGCTTTCTTT. Amino acid sequence: CASSVGGQPNTEAFF.

The rearrangement joins TRBV5-1 to TRBJ1-3; 7 bases line up with TRBD1. This CDR3 contains 14 residues. Germline CDR1 reads SGHRS; CDR2 reads YFSETQ. V trimming: 0 bases; J trimming: 4 bases; junction bases outside the gene matches: 1. The DNA for the CDR3 is TGCGCCAGCAGCTTGGTGGGACAGGGAAACACCATATATTTT. Amino acid sequence: CASSLVGQGNTIYF.

The J gene is TRBJ2-2, the V gene TRBV7-3, with D perhaps matching TRBD1 (5 bases). The V gene's germline CDR1 is SGHTA and CDR2 FQGTGA. V was clipped by 2 bases and J by 4 bases, with 14 bases between them. There are 16 residues in the CDR3. CDR3 protein: CASSLGQGVITGELFF. The CDR3 bases are TGTGCCAGCAGCTTAGGGCAGGGTGTGATCACCGGGGAGCTGTTTTTT.

The chain carries TRBV7-2 and TRBJ2-4; 12 bases are shared with TRBD2. From germline, CDR1 is SGHTA and CDR2 FQGNSA. The V segment lost 5 bases and the J segment 0 bases; nucleotides outside the gene matches: 8. This CDR3 has 18 residues. The CDR3 here is CASSRGLAGDLAKNIQYF. In DNA, the CDR3 is TGTGCCAGCAGCCGGGGACTAGCGGGCGACCTAGCCAAAAACATTCAGTACTTC. The full variable domain, in which reference TRBV7-2 and TRBJ2-4 provide the parts outside the CDR3, is GAGVSQSPSNKVTEKGKDVELRCDPISGHTALYWYRQSLGQGLEFLIYFQGNSAPDKSGLPSDRFSAERTGGSVSTLTIQRTQQEDSAVYLCASSRGLAGDLAKNIQYFGAGTRLSVL.

This clone was seen at least ten times. Within the sample, other DNA sequences also encode this same CDR3. This chain links TRBV5-1 with TRBJ1-1; a possible D gene is TRBD1 (5 bases). The CDR3 loop spans 14 amino acids. V lost 4 bases to trimming and J lost 1 base, with 11 bases between them. Germline V gives CDR1 SGHRS, CDR2 YFSETQ. The CDR3 is CASSRGTQNTEAFF. The DNA of the CDR3 is TGCGCCAGCAGCCGGGGGACGCAGAACACTGAAGCTTTCTTT.

The V call is TRBV7-9, the J call TRBJ2-6; 7 bases agree with TRBD1. Germline lookup yields CDR1 SEHNR and CDR2 FQNEAQ (reference sequence). The CDR3 length is 16 residues. V was clipped by 5 bases and J by 4 bases; unmatched bases: 8. In DNA form, the CDR3 reads TGTGCCAGCAGCATATTTGGGACAGTCGGGGCCAACGTCCTGACTTTC. Translated, it gives CASSIFGTVGANVLTF.

The V call is TRBV6-5, the J call TRBJ1-2; D is unclear. Deletions cut 7 bases from V and 8 bases from J, with 14 bases between. The CDR3 is 12 residues long. The germline CDR1 and CDR2 sequences are MNHEY and SVGAGI. The CDR3 bases are TGTGCCAGCAAAGACTCGCCCCAGGGCTACACCTTC. Translated, it gives CASKDSPQGYTF.

This clone was found many times. V is TRBV13 and J is TRBJ2-5; 8 positions match TRBD1. Trimming cost V 5 bases and J 7 bases; bases outside gene matches: 9. The CDR3 has 14 amino acids. Germline V gene data show CDR1 as PRHDT and CDR2 as FYEKMQ (reference sequence). The CDR3 DNA sequence: TGTGCCAGCAGCAATTCAAGACAGGGGTCGACCCAGTACTTC. Encoded protein: CASSNSRQGSTQYF.

This clone was seen just once. This chain connects TRBV2 to TRBJ1-3; D call uncertain. Germline CDR1 and CDR2: SNHLY and FYNNEI. The V end lost 6 bases, the J end lost 4 bases, and 13 bases lay between the germline ends. The CDR3 has 14 residues. The CDR3 sequence: CASRAGPGGNTIYF. The CDR3 DNA reads TGTGCCAGCAGGGCAGGCCCCGGGGGAAACACCATATATTTT.

The rearrangement links TRBV27 to TRBJ2-1; 11 nucleotides line up with TRBD2. The CDR3 sequence is 17 residues long. V lost 5 bases, J lost 7 bases, and 13 bases stayed unmatched. The germline CDR1 and CDR2 sequences are MNHEY and SMNVEV (reference sequence). CDR3 in DNA: TGTGCCAGCAGTCCCCGGGCGACTAGCGGGATCGCTAATGAGCAGTTCTTC. The encoded protein is CASSPRATSGIANEQFF.

This rearrangement joins TRBV6-1 to TRBJ1-1; maybe TRBD1 (5 bases). The CDR3 is 14 residues long. CDR1 and CDR2 from the germline V gene are MNHNS and SASEGT. Trimming pared 1 base from V and 6 bases from J, leaving 12 bases between. The CDR3 here is CASSEEFRAPEAFF. The CDR3 coding sequence is TGTGCCAGCAGTGAAGAGTTCAGGGCTCCTGAAGCTTTCTTT.

The V gene is TRBV6-6, the J gene TRBJ1-2; D is possibly TRBD1 (6 bases). The CDR3 length is 12 residues. CDR1 and CDR2 from the germline V gene are MNHNY and SVGAGI (reference sequence). Trimming took 6 bases from V and 8 from J, leaving 13 bases between them. The CDR3 DNA is TGTGCCAGCAGCTTCAGGGGAGGGGGCTACACCTTC. This translates into CASSFRGGGYTF.

With regard to this clone: One end of the junction does not line up with germline, which may come from a read error. Different DNA sequences within this sample yield the same CDR3. The CDR3 bases are TGTGCCAGCAGCCAAACCGGGACAGATGATGAAAAACTGTTTTTT. Translation gives CASSQTGTDDEKLFF. This rearrangement joins TRBV4-1 to TRBJ1-4, with 7 nucleotides matching TRBD1. The germline gives CDR1 MGHRA, CDR2 YSYEKL. The CDR3 runs 15 residues.

The J gene is TRBJ2-5, the V gene TRBV28, with 8 positions matching TRBD2. This CDR3 spans 16 amino acids. V lost 3 bases, J lost 5 bases, and 11 bases stayed unmatched. Germline V gene sequence: CDR1 MDHEN, CDR2 SYDVKM. The CDR3 nucleotides are TGTGCCAGCAGTTTTAGCGGGATACTACTGGGGGAGACCCAGTACTTC. Its protein product is CASSFSGILLGETQYF.

The chain has TRBV9 and TRBJ2-7; D uncertain. Germline CDR1 reads SGDLS; CDR2 reads YYNGEE. The CDR3 is made up of 13 amino acids. With 7 bases removed from V and 5 bases from J, the gap between germline ends came to 16 bases. CDR3 sequence (DNA): TGTGCCAGCGGTGTTGGGGTTTGGAACGAGCAGTACTTC. It yields the protein CASGVGVWNEQYF.

CDR3 in amino acids: CASSGDSLGGDTGELFF. The CDR3 nucleotides read TGCGCCAGCAGCGGGGATTCGTTAGGGGGTGACACCGGGGAGCTGTTTTTT. This chain connects TRBV5-1 to TRBJ2-2; D might be TRBD1 (6 bases). The length of the CDR3 is 17 residues. CDR1 is SGHRS and CDR2 is YFSETQ in the germline V gene. The germline V and J ends were trimmed by 4 bases and 3 bases, with 19 bases remaining between them.

V and J are TRBV2 and TRBJ2-3; D may match TRBD1 or TRBD2 (5 bases each). This CDR3 has 13 residues. The germline V gene encodes CDR1 SNHLY and CDR2 FYNNEI. Trimming cost V 5 bases and J 11 bases, with 17 bases left between them. DNA of the CDR3: TGTGCCAGCAGTTACTCCGAGGGGAGTATGCAGTATTTT. Translation: CASSYSEGSMQYF.

The gene calls are TRBV28 and TRBJ2-7; unclear D gene. Per germline, CDR1 MDHEN and CDR2 SYDVKM. Deletions cut 4 bases from V and 0 bases from J, with 4 bases between. CDR3 length: 12 residues. CDR3 loop: CASSWTSYEQYF. The CDR3 DNA is TGTGCCAGCAGTTGGACCTCCTACGAGCAGTACTTC. Drawing the rest from reference TRBV28 and TRBJ2-7, the complete variable domain is DVKVTQSSRYLVKRTGEKVFLECVQDMDHENMFWYRQDPGLGLRLIYFSYDVKMKEKGDIPEGYSVSREKKERFSLILESASTNQTSMYLCASSWTSYEQYFGPGTRLTVT.

There are a few counts of this clone. This chain joins TRBV5-4 and TRBJ2-7; 9 bases are a match to TRBD1. This CDR3 is 14 amino acids long. Looked up from germline, CDR1 is SGHNT and CDR2 is YYREEE (reference sequence). Trimming at V came to 2 bases and at J to 3 bases, leaving 3 bases not matched to a gene. The CDR3 DNA sequence: TGTGCCAGCAGCTTAACAGGGGGCGTCTACGAGCAGTACTTC. It yields the protein CASSLTGGVYEQYF.